The 26 T cell receptor beta chains given below trace back to one sample, sequenced in a study of cytomegalovirus exposure and HLA in healthy donors. The PCR employed 60 Vbeta primers together with 13 Jbeta primers. Method: immunoSEQ multiplex PCR; TCRdb's copy keeps in-frame clones and lacks some. The sample has about 75,000 clones, 65% to 90% seen once; the top ten hold 15% to 20%. Sequencing was carried out using PBMCs. These receptors were collected from a man in his 70s in good health and CMV-seropositive.

This clone has only one observation. The V and J genes are TRBV28 and TRBJ2-7; possibly TRBD2 for D (5 bases). CDR1 and CDR2 (germline): MDHEN, SYDVKM. Trimming removed 6 bases from V and 7 bases from J, with 13 bases in between. CDR3 length equals 12 residues. CDR3 coding DNA: TGTGCCAGCAGCGCCGCGGGTAAGGAGCAGTACTTC. Its translation: CASSAAGKEQYF.

V is TRBV30 and J is TRBJ2-1, with 7 bases fitting TRBD1. The CDR3 runs 14 residues. Germline V gene lookup returns CDR1 GTSNPN and CDR2 SVGIG (reference sequence). The J segment lost 1 base and the V segment lost 3 bases, leaving 3 bases of the junction unmatched. The CDR3 spells CAWRGQWSYNEQFF. CDR3 sequence (DNA): TGTGCCTGGAGGGGACAGTGGTCCTACAATGAGCAGTTCTTC.

V is TRBV27 and J is TRBJ1-5; TRBD1 matches at 9 bases. The CDR3 has 13 amino acids. Trimming cost V 9 bases and J 1 base; bases outside gene matches: 1. CDR1 MNHEY and CDR2 SMNVEV come from the germline V gene (reference sequence). The DNA of the CDR3 is TGTGCCAGACAGGGGGCGAGCAATCAGCCCCAGCATTTT. This translates into CARQGASNQPQHF.

This rearrangement joins TRBV10-1 to TRBJ1-1, with D maybe TRBD1 (6 bases). The germline V gene encodes CDR1 WNHNN and CDR2 SYGVQD (reference sequence). V was clipped by 3 bases and J by 0 bases, with 11 bases between them. The CDR3 spans 15 residues. CDR3 in amino acids: CASSEGGDMNTEAFF. CDR3 coding DNA: TGCGCCAGCAGTGAAGGGGGGGACATGAACACTGAAGCTTTCTTT.

In this sample, this clone turned up a few times. The CDR3 spells CASSLGSGASTDTQYF. DNA for the CDR3: TGTGCCAGCAGCTTAGGGTCGGGTGCTAGCACAGATACGCAGTATTTT. The chain is built from TRBV7-2 and TRBJ2-3; D not resolved. Germline-derived CDR1 and CDR2 are SGHTA and FQGNSA. The CDR3 is 16 residues long. Trimming cost V 1 base and J 0 bases, with 11 bases left between them. Together with reference TRBV7-2 and TRBJ2-3, the CDR3 gives the full variable domain: GAGVSQSPSNKVTEKGKDVELRCDPISGHTALYWYRQSLGQGLEFLIYFQGNSAPDKSGLPSDRFSAERTGGSVSTLTIQRTQQEDSAVYLCASSLGSGASTDTQYFGPGTRLTVL.

The V call is TRBV5-4, the J call TRBJ2-7; 7 bases match TRBD1. The CDR3 has 14 amino acids. The ends lost 0 bases at V and 3 bases at J; junction bases unmatched: 3. Germline V lookup: CDR1 SGHNT, CDR2 YYREEE (reference sequence). CDR3 in amino acids: CASSLARGNYEQYF. Here the CDR3 DNA reads TGTGCCAGCAGCTTGGCCAGGGGGAACTACGAGCAGTACTTC. Filled out from reference TRBV5-4 and TRBJ2-7, the complete variable domain reads ETGVTQSPTHLIKTRGQQVTLRCSSQSGHNTVSWYQQALGQGPQFIFQYYREEENGRGNFPPRFSGLQFPNYSSELNVNALELDDSALYLCASSLARGNYEQYFGPGTRLTVT.

V gene TRBV9 combines with J gene TRBJ1-6, with D possibly matching TRBD1 (5 bases). The germline gives CDR1 SGDLS, CDR2 YYNGEE. This CDR3 region has 15 residues. V dropped 0 bases and J dropped 4 bases, with 8 bases sitting between them. CDR3 sequence reads: CASSVGPGYNSPLHF. For the CDR3, the DNA is TGTGCCAGCAGCGTAGGGCCAGGGTATAATTCACCCCTCCACTTT.

The chain carries TRBV10-3 and TRBJ2-7, with 9 bases matching TRBD1. Germline CDR1 ENHRY, CDR2 SYGVKD. With 5 bases clipped from V and 3 bases from J, the junction kept 8 bases outside the gene matches. This CDR3 has 15 amino acids. The CDR3 region is CAISNPGTGNYEQYF. The CDR3 DNA is TGTGCCATCAGTAACCCCGGGACAGGGAACTACGAGCAGTACTTC.

This clone has a single count. The rearrangement joins TRBV11-2 to TRBJ1-1; 8 nucleotides line up with TRBD1. This CDR3 is 14 amino acids long. The germline gives CDR1 SGHAT, CDR2 FQNNGV. The trim removed 5 bases at V and 5 bases at J, leaving 7 bases unmatched. The CDR3 coding sequence is TGTGCCAGCAGCGTCCAGGGGGCGTTGACTGAAGCTTTCTTT. It encodes CASSVQGALTEAFF.

The chain couples TRBV5-1 to TRBJ1-1; D gene ambiguous. Germline V gene sequence: CDR1 SGHRS, CDR2 YFSETQ. V was shortened by 4 bases and J by 3 bases, with 10 bases between the two germline ends. The CDR3 spans 13 residues. This CDR3 reads CASSASRDTEAFF. The CDR3 DNA sequence: TGCGCCAGCAGCGCGTCGCGGGACACTGAAGCTTTCTTT.

V and J are TRBV5-1 and TRBJ2-5; 7 nucleotides match TRBD1. Per the germline V gene, CDR1 is SGHRS and CDR2 is YFSETQ. With V trimmed by 3 bases and J by 3 bases, 5 bases remained unmatched. The CDR3 is 14 residues long. In nucleotides, the CDR3 is TGCGCCAGCAGCTCAACAGGGGCAGAAGAGACCCAGTACTTC. Amino acid sequence: CASSSTGAEETQYF. Full variable domain (missing parts from reference TRBV5-1 and TRBJ2-5): KAGVTQTPRYLIKTRGQQVTLSCSPISGHRSVSWYQQTPGQGLQFLFEYFSETQRNKGNFPGRFSGRQFSNSRSEMNVSTLELGDSALYLCASSSTGAEETQYFGPGTRLLVL.

J is TRBJ2-7 and V is TRBV7-3; 8 bases are shared with TRBD2. The germline CDR1 and CDR2 sequences are SGHTA and FQGTGA. The CDR3 has 14 residues. V trimming: 2 bases; J trimming: 2 bases; junction bases outside the gene matches: 2. The CDR3 loop is CASSLAGGTYEQYF. The DNA of the CDR3 is TGTGCCAGCAGCTTAGCGGGAGGTACCTACGAGCAGTACTTC.

This clone was seen only a few times. The chain's CDR3 is CASSKTQGGSYNEQFF. The CDR3 coding sequence is TGCGCCAGCAGTAAAACGCAAGGGGGTAGCTACAATGAGCAGTTCTTC. V is TRBV10-1 and J is TRBJ2-1; D perhaps matches TRBD1 (6 bases). This CDR3 is 16 amino acids long. V was trimmed by 5 bases and J by 3 bases, leaving 17 bases between them. Germline V gene sequence: CDR1 WNHNN, CDR2 SYGVQD (reference sequence).

The gene calls are TRBV9 and TRBJ1-2; TRBD1 matches at 8 bases. Trimming removed 0 bases from V and 5 bases from J; junction bases left unmatched: 3. In germline, CDR1 is SGDLS, CDR2 YYNGEE. The CDR3 is 14 amino acids. The CDR3 DNA reads as TGTGCCAGCAGCGTAGCCCAGGGGGCTTATGGCTACACCTTC. Protein sequence: CASSVAQGAYGYTF.

The CDR3 sequence is CASSPGASGTTDTQYF. The DNA of the CDR3 is TGCGCCAGCAGCCCGGGAGCTAGCGGGACCACAGATACGCAGTATTTT. V and J are TRBV5-1 and TRBJ2-3; 9 nucleotides align to TRBD2. The length of the CDR3 is 16 residues. In germline, CDR1 is SGHRS, CDR2 YFSETQ. V shed 4 bases and J 2 bases; nucleotides not matched to a gene: 8. Full variable domain (remainder filled in from reference TRBV5-1 and TRBJ2-3): KAGVTQTPRYLIKTRGQQVTLSCSPISGHRSVSWYQQTPGQGLQFLFEYFSETQRNKGNFPGRFSGRQFSNSRSEMNVSTLELGDSALYLCASSPGASGTTDTQYFGPGTRLTVL.

The rearrangement links TRBV5-1 to TRBJ1-1; D is unresolved. This CDR3 has 13 residues. Trimming took 5 bases from V and 1 from J, leaving 9 bases between them. In germline, CDR1 is SGHRS, CDR2 YFSETQ. The CDR3 nucleotides are TGCGCCAGCAGGCTGACAAAGAACACTGAAGCTTTCTTT. This gives the protein CASRLTKNTEAFF.

V gene TRBV5-6 combines with J gene TRBJ2-7, with TRBD1 matching over 10 bases. The V segment lost 5 bases and the J segment 2 bases; nucleotides outside the gene matches: 4. CDR3 length equals 14 residues. The germline CDR1 and CDR2 sequences are SGHDT and YYEEEE. Here the CDR3 reads CASRETGGPYEQYF. CDR3 nucleotide sequence: TGTGCCAGCAGGGAGACAGGGGGCCCCTACGAGCAGTACTTC.

The rearrangement joins TRBV5-1 to TRBJ2-7, with 9 bases aligning to TRBD2. CDR1 and CDR2 from the germline V gene are SGHRS and YFSETQ. After removal of 2 bases from V and 3 bases from J, the junction contained 6 bases not matched to a gene. The CDR3 runs to 15 residues. The CDR3 sequence: CASSFSGTSSYEQYF. The CDR3 DNA is TGCGCCAGCAGCTTCTCCGGGACTAGCAGCTACGAGCAGTACTTC.

This sequence joins TRBV6-1 and TRBJ2-1, with TRBD2 identical over 12 bases. Germline values: CDR1 MNHNS, CDR2 SASEGT. Trimming at V came to 2 bases and at J to 8 bases, leaving 10 bases not matched to a gene. This CDR3 comprises 17 residues. The CDR3 bases are TGTGCCAGCAGTGAATTAGTGTCTAGCGGGGGGGGCTATGAGCAGTTCTTC. It translates to CASSELVSSGGGYEQFF.

The chain recombines TRBV5-6 with TRBJ2-1; TRBD2 agrees at 9 bases. This CDR3 is 15 amino acids long. After removal of 4 bases from V and 6 bases from J, the junction contained 8 bases not matched to a gene. Germline-derived CDR1 and CDR2 are SGHDT and YYEEEE. DNA for the CDR3: TGTGCCAGCAGCCCGCTCGGGCGGGAGGGCAATGAGCAGTTCTTC. This gives the protein CASSPLGREGNEQFF.

V gene TRBV21-1 combines with J gene TRBJ2-6; the table assigns TRBD1, which was not confirmed against the DNA. TRBV21-1 has pseudogene status. The CDR3 runs to 17 residues. The chain's CDR3 is CASSPRQGGSGANVLTF. DNA for the CDR3: TGTGCCAGCAGCCCCCGACAGGGGGGCTCTGGGGCCAACGTCCTGACTTTC.

This chain joins TRBV30 and TRBJ2-3; TRBD2 aligns across 11 bases. CDR3 length: 18 residues. The germline gives CDR1 GTSNPN, CDR2 SVGIG (reference sequence). The V gene end was trimmed by 2 bases and the J gene end by 3 bases; junction bases not matched to a gene: 13. The CDR3 protein is CAWSSRGSGRARTDTQYF. The CDR3 DNA reads TGTGCCTGGAGTTCCCGGGGTAGCGGGAGGGCTCGTACAGATACGCAGTATTTT.

The chain employs TRBV7-3 and TRBJ2-7, with D maybe TRBD2 (5 bases). The CDR3 loop spans 15 amino acids. The V end lost 4 bases, the J end lost 5 bases, and 18 bases lay between the germline ends. CDR1 and CDR2 from the germline V gene are SGHTA and FQGTGA. The DNA for the CDR3 is TGTGCCAGCAGCTCTACGGGGTCCTTGAGGAACGAGCAGTACTTC. It encodes CASSSTGSLRNEQYF. Variable domain in full (rest from reference TRBV7-3 and TRBJ2-7): GAGVSQTPSNKVTEKGKYVELRCDPISGHTALYWYRQSLGQGPEFLIYFQGTGAADDSGLPNDRFFAVRPEGSVSTLKIQRTERGDSAVYLCASSSTGSLRNEQYFGPGTRLTVT.

The chain combines TRBV10-2 with TRBJ2-2, with 9 bases matching TRBD1. The CDR3 totals 15 residues. Germline CDR1 and CDR2: WSHSY and SAAADI. Losses at the gene ends were 6 bases for V and 5 bases for J; bases not matched to a gene: 7. This CDR3 reads CASSLQGAGTGELFF. The CDR3 DNA reads as TGCGCCAGCAGCTTACAGGGGGCGGGTACCGGGGAGCTGTTTTTT.

This sequence joins TRBV7-9 and TRBJ1-4; no definite D call. The V end was cut by 2 bases, the J end by 5 bases, with 12 bases between. In germline, CDR1 is SEHNR, CDR2 FQNEAQ (reference sequence). This CDR3 has 15 amino acids. As DNA, the CDR3 is TGTGCCAGCAGCTTAAAAACGCGCCCGAATGAAAAACTGTTTTTT. It codes for CASSLKTRPNEKLFF.

The chain recombines TRBV19 with TRBJ2-5; a possible D gene is TRBD2 (5 bases). This CDR3 has 13 residues. The V end was cut by 6 bases, the J end by 5 bases, with 13 bases between. CDR1 and CDR2 (germline): LNHDA, SQIVND (reference sequence). CDR3 sequence reads: CASSPGFGETQYF. The CDR3 coding sequence is TGTGCCAGTAGCCCGGGATTCGGGGAGACCCAGTACTTC. The variable domain in full, with the rest retrieved from reference TRBV19 and TRBJ2-5, is DGGITQSPKYLFRKEGQNVTLSCEQNLNHDAMYWYRQDPGQGLRLIYYSQIVNDFQKGDIAEGYSVSREKKESFPLTVTSAQKNPTAFYLCASSPGFGETQYFGPGTRLLVL.